A selection of T cell receptor beta chains follows, all from one sample in a study of cytomegalovirus exposure and HLA in healthy donors. Sequencing used immunoSEQ multiplex PCR; TCRdb keeps in-frame clones, though not all of them. The sample includes about 200,000 clones, 10% to 15% of them seen just once. Sequenced input: PBMCs. Receptors were obtained from a man in his fifties in good health and CMV-seropositive. CDR3s include the opening cysteine and the closing phenylalanine or tryptophan. A D gene is named only where the DNA matches it firmly. Size is omitted from some rows. Given values are once, few, many or a class for expanded clones.

j_call d_call v_call clone_size cdr3_aa cdr3_nt
TRBJ2-3 - TRBV5-1 few CASSFEFTDTQYF TGCGCCAGCAGCTTTGAGTTCACAGATACGCAGTATTTT
TRBJ2-7 TRBD1 TRBV7-9 - CASSLEDRGTYEQYF TGTGCCAGCAGCTTAGAGGACAGGGGCACCTACGAGCAGTACTTC
TRBJ1-2 - TRBV29-1 few CSGGHLNGYTF TGCAGCGGGGGACACCTTAATGGCTACACCTTC
TRBJ2-3 - TRBV5-1 few CASSFLHTDTQYF TGCGCCAGCAGCTTTCTTCACACGGATACGCAGTATTTT
TRBJ2-1 TRBD1 TRBV6-5 - CASTSHGTGLNEQFF TGTGCCAGCACCTCTCACGGGACAGGGTTAAATGAGCAGTTCTTC
TRBJ2-1 - TRBV7-9 - CASSLNRQSYNEQFF TGTGCCAGCAGCTTAAATAGACAGTCCTACAATGAGCAGTTCTTC
TRBJ1-2 - TRBV7-9 - CASSSHGGVYGYTF TGTGCCAGCAGCTCACACGGGGGGGTCTATGGCTACACCTTC
TRBJ1-1 - TRBV11-3 - CASSSLAGPMNTEAFF TGTGCCAGCAGCTCCCTGGCGGGTCCCATGAACACTGAAGCTTTCTTT
TRBJ2-5 TRBD1 TRBV19 - CASSKDRGRETQYF TGTGCCAGTAGCAAGGACAGGGGGCGAGAGACCCAGTACTTC
TRBJ1-3 TRBD1 TRBV5-4 few CASSRTGVSGNTIYF TGTGCCAGCAGCCGAACAGGGGTCTCTGGAAACACCATATATTTT
TRBJ2-1 - TRBV7-8 - CASSLGGDEQFF TGTGCCAGCAGCTTAGGGGGCGATGAGCAGTTCTTC
TRBJ1-4 TRBD1 TRBV5-6 few CASSLPGQGPNEKLFF TGTGCCAGCAGCTTGCCGGGACAGGGACCTAATGAAAAACTGTTTTTT
TRBJ2-7 - TRBV5-4 few CASSQQGVLREQYF TGTGCCAGCAGCCAGCAGGGCGTTCTACGCGAGCAGTACTTC
TRBJ2-3 TRBD2 TRBV11-3 - CASSSRGGGTDTQYF TGTGCCAGCAGCTCCCGGGGGGGCGGCACAGATACGCAGTATTTT
TRBJ1-6 TRBD1 TRBV30 - CAWKLDRGPVSLHF TGTGCCTGGAAGCTGGACAGGGGCCCCGTTTCCCTCCACTTT
TRBJ2-2 - TRBV6-6 - CASSYGGAAGELFF TGTGCCAGCAGTTACGGGGGGGCGGCCGGGGAGCTGTTTTTT
TRBJ2-1 - TRBV29-1 - CSGGEEYNEQFF TGCAGCGGGGGGGAGGAATACAATGAGCAGTTCTTC
TRBJ2-1 - TRBV4-3 few CASSQGARLGNNEQFF TGCGCCAGCAGCCAAGGGGCAAGATTAGGCAACAATGAGCAGTTCTTC
TRBJ1-6 TRBD1 TRBV28 few CASESQGEGFSSPLHF TGTGCCAGTGAATCACAGGGGGAAGGTTTTAGTTCACCCCTCCACTTT
TRBJ2-6 - TRBV5-8 few CASSLEVGGLSSGANVLTF TGTGCCAGCAGCCTGGAAGTCGGGGGACTTAGCTCTGGGGCCAACGTCCTGACTTTC
TRBJ2-5 TRBD2 TRBV5-1 few CASSLDSGGKETQYF TGCGCCAGCAGCTTAGATAGCGGGGGCAAAGAGACCCAGTACTTC
TRBJ1-2 TRBD1 TRBV7-2 few CASSSPGTGNYGYTF TGTGCCAGCAGCTCCCCCGGGACAGGGAACTATGGCTACACCTTC